Below, 10 T cell receptor beta chains from the same sample are listed, as sequenced in a study of blood T cell repertoires in COVID-19. The data were produced by immunoSEQ multiplex PCR, yet TCRdb's version contains in-frame clones alone and is incomplete. This table has some 270,000 clones, approximately 85% appearing once. Sequenced material: peripheral blood. These receptors were taken from a human donor with COVID-19, enrolled during active disease. The donor label of this sample is uncertain.

V gene TRBV6-5 combines with J gene TRBJ1-3; possibly TRBD1 for D (6 bases). V lost 9 bases and J lost 4, with 7 bases in between. The CDR3 spans 11 residues. Germline assignment: CDR1 MNHEY and CDR2 SVGAGI. Here the CDR3 DNA reads TGTGCCAGTACAGGGGGAAACACCATATATTTT. Its protein is CASTGGNTIYF.

V usage is TRBV28 and J usage is TRBJ2-3, with D possibly being TRBD1 (6 bases). Trimming pared 7 bases from V and 2 bases from J, leaving 16 bases between. The CDR3 loop spans 15 amino acids. CDR1 is MDHEN and CDR2 is SYDVKM in the germline V gene. The CDR3 bases are TGTGCCAGCACCCCGGACAGAGGAGACACAGATACGCAGTATTTT. This codes for CASTPDRGDTDTQYF.

The chain links TRBV28 to TRBJ1-2; no clear D gene. CDR3 length: 15 amino acids. V was trimmed by 2 bases and J by 8 bases, leaving 18 bases between them. CDR1 and CDR2 (germline): MDHEN, SYDVKM. The CDR3 here is CASSLVIEGLRGYTF. In DNA, the CDR3 is TGTGCCAGCAGTTTAGTTATCGAGGGCTTGAGGGGCTACACCTTC.

This chain uses TRBV27 with TRBJ1-2; D remains unclear. Germline lookup yields CDR1 MNHEY and CDR2 SMNVEV (reference sequence). This CDR3 is 13 amino acids long. Trimming removed 3 bases from V and 2 bases from J, with 7 bases in between. CDR3 bases: TGTGCCAGCAGTTTGAGGCGGAACTATGGCTACACCTTC. Translated, it gives CASSLRRNYGYTF.

This chain connects TRBV28 to TRBJ1-2; 7 nucleotides line up with TRBD1. Per the germline V gene, CDR1 is MDHEN and CDR2 is SYDVKM. The CDR3 length is 16 residues. V lost 5 bases, J lost 4 bases, and 13 bases stayed unmatched. The CDR3 sequence is CASSPPAGGGSYGYTF. The CDR3 DNA sequence: TGTGCCAGCAGTCCCCCGGCGGGAGGGGGCTCCTATGGCTACACCTTC.

V gene TRBV6-5 combines with J gene TRBJ2-1; 10 positions match TRBD1. The V gene's germline CDR1 is MNHEY and CDR2 SVGAGI. Unmatched junction bases numbered 4, after V lost 6 bases and J lost 5 bases. This CDR3 is built from 14 residues. In DNA, the CDR3 is TGTGCCAGCAGGGGGACAGGGGCCCACAATGAGCAGTTCTTC. Encoded protein: CASRGTGAHNEQFF.

V is TRBV6-1 and J is TRBJ1-1, with D perhaps matching TRBD1 (5 bases). The V end was cut by 7 bases, the J end by 4 bases, with 10 bases between. This CDR3 region has 12 residues. Germline CDR1 and CDR2: MNHNS and SASEGT. The CDR3 spells CASIRGGTEAFF. CDR3 in DNA: TGTGCCAGCATAAGGGGAGGCACTGAAGCTTTCTTT.

The rearrangement links TRBV6-2 or TRBV6-3 to TRBJ1-5; D gene uncertain. The CDR3 covers 13 residues. Trimming removed 6 bases from V and 8 bases from J, with 14 bases in between. In germline, CDR1 is MNHEY, CDR2 SVGEGT. CDR3 in amino acids: CASSNDREKPQHF. In DNA, the CDR3 is TGTGCCAGCAGCAACGACCGGGAGAAGCCCCAGCATTTT.

This clone was recorded once. The chain couples TRBV29-1 to TRBJ1-1, with a possible D match to TRBD1 (5 bases). The ends were cut back, 7 bases at V and 1 base at J, with 13 bases in the middle. CDR1 and CDR2 from the germline V gene are SQVTM and ANQGSEA. This CDR3 has 13 residues. The CDR3 DNA reads TGCAGCGCTGGGGCCCCGCCGAACACTGAAGCTTTCTTT. Encoded protein: CSAGAPPNTEAFF.

The chain uses TRBV10-1 and TRBJ1-3; D gene unclear. Germline values: CDR1 WNHNN, CDR2 SYGVQD (reference sequence). The length of the CDR3 is 14 residues. Trimming pared 0 bases from V and 2 bases from J, leaving 5 bases between. The CDR3 DNA sequence: TGCGCCAGCAGTGAGTCCGTCCCTGGAAACACCATATATTTT. Translated, it gives CASSESVPGNTIYF.